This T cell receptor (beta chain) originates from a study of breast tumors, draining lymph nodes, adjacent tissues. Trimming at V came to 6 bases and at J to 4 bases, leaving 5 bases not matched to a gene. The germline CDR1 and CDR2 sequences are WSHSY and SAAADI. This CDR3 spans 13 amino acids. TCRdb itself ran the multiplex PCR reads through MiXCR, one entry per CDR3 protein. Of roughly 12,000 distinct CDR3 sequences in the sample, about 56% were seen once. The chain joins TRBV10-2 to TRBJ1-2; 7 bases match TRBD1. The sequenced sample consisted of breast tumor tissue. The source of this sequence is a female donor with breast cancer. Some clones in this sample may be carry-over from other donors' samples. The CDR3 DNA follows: TGCGCCAGCAGACCCGGACAGGCCTATGGCTACACCTTC. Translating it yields CASRPGQAYGYTF.